These 3 T cell receptor beta chains share one sample of origin, sequenced in a study of beta chain features in type 1 diabetes (dated by TCRdb to the late 2010s). Points the paper makes about the study in general: A moderate but significant shortening of TCRB CDR3 length was observed in type 1 diabetes patients in all four CD4+ subsets.

The method behind the library was the immunoSEQ multiplex PCR assay. The High Capacity cDNA Reverse Transcription Kit was used to reverse transcribe all of the isolated RNA, meaning that expressed TCRB transcripts were what got sequenced. TCRdb provides this immuneACCESS table in a form limited to in-frame rearrangements. Some clones are lacking; in checked studies, under half of them reflect an unresolved V gene, and why the rest are absent is not known. This sample has around 650,000 clones in its table, and over 10% of those were observed once. The biggest ten clones account for about 0.11% of the sample. The antigens of these receptors remain unknown. Sequencing was done on a sample of naive CD4+ T cells from blood. The meaning of the sample's cell subset or site label: true naive CD4+ T cells. The receptors come from a man aged 25 to 40 with type 1 diabetes.

The V call is TRBV6-6, the J call TRBJ2-2; 9 bases line up with TRBD1. The length of the CDR3 is 14 residues. The junction had 5 bases not matched to a gene; V was cut back by 7 bases and J by 5 bases. CDR1 MNHNY and CDR2 SVGAGI come from the germline V gene (reference sequence). Written as DNA, the CDR3 is TGTGCCAGCATACAGGGGGCAGGTACCGGGGAGCTGTTTTTT. This encodes CASIQGAGTGELFF.

This clone was seen a handful of times. The J gene is TRBJ1-2, the V gene TRBV25-1; D ambiguous. The CDR3 contains 15 residues. Germline values: CDR1 MGHDK, CDR2 SYGVNS. The germline V and J ends were trimmed by 2 bases and 4 bases, with 14 bases remaining between them. The CDR3 here is CASSEPYPETYGYTF. The CDR3, as DNA: TGTGCCAGCAGTGAACCCTATCCGGAGACCTATGGCTACACCTTC.

The genes are TRBV7-2 and TRBJ1-2; D possibly corresponds to TRBD1 (6 bases). CDR3 length: 17 amino acids. Trimming left V 2 bases short and J 2 bases short, with 18 bases between. Germline V gives CDR1 SGHTA, CDR2 FQGNSA. The CDR3 sequence: CASSLLAGGTQNYGYTF. The CDR3 nucleotides read TGTGCCAGCAGCTTATTGGCCGGGGGGACACAGAACTATGGCTACACCTTC.